Shown below are 15 T cell receptor beta chains from a single sample sequenced in a study of T-cell reconstitution after alpha-beta-depleted transplantation in children. Library preparation (for TCRbeta) was performed with unique molecular identifiers. TCRdb processed the PCR reads anew with MiXCR; each CDR3 protein has one entry. The data hold just over 950,000 distinct CDR3 sequences, with about 29% observed a single time. This specimen consisted of PBMCs, mostly from graft donor cells, obtained 360 days after TCRalphabeta/CD19-depleted stem cell transplant. The receptors originated from a boy in the first two years of life who had a stem cell transplant for SCID, so the T cells may come from the graft donor.

In its sample, this clonotype was seen a few times. The CDR3 DNA is TGTGCCAGCAGCTTTGGCGGGGACACAGATACGCAGTATTTT. Translated: CASSFGGDTDTQYF. The chain is built from TRBV7-9 and TRBJ2-3, with D possibly TRBD2 on 6 matching bases. This CDR3 region has 14 residues. Germline V gene data show CDR1 as SEHNR and CDR2 as FQNEAQ (reference sequence). Deletions cut 3 bases from V and 2 bases from J, with 9 bases between.

Only a few counts were recorded for this clonotype. The rearrangement uses TRBV18 and TRBJ1-6; tentative D call: TRBD1 (5 bases). The germline gives CDR1 KGHSH, CDR2 LQKENI. This CDR3 contains 15 residues. V was shortened by 0 bases and J by 6 bases, with 9 bases between the two germline ends. The CDR3, as DNA: TGTGCCAGCTCACCACCCGGCAGGGTTAATTCACCCCTCCACTTT. Translated, it gives CASSPPGRVNSPLHF.

The chain couples TRBV15 to TRBJ2-7; 8 nucleotides line up with TRBD2. J gave up 2 bases and V 0 bases, and 12 bases lay outside the gene matches. Germline V gives CDR1 LNHNV, CDR2 YYDKDF (reference sequence). The CDR3 has 18 residues. DNA of the CDR3: TGTGCCACCAGCAGAGATCCCCCTTTAGCGGGACTTACCTACGAGCAGTACTTC. Translated: CATSRDPPLAGLTYEQYF. Full variable domain (outside the CDR3, taken from reference TRBV15 and TRBJ2-7): DAMVIQNPRYQVTQFGKPVTLSCSQTLNHNVMYWYQQKSSQAPKLLFHYYDKDFNNEADTPDNFQSRRPNTSFCFLDIRSPGLGDTAMYLCATSRDPPLAGLTYEQYFGPGTRLTVT.

This clonotype was seen more than once but under ten times. The rearrangement links TRBV7-8 to TRBJ2-3; 9 positions match TRBD1. J gave up 3 bases and V 10 bases, and 5 bases lay outside the gene matches. Germline CDR1 SGHVS, CDR2 FQNEAQ. The CDR3 runs 13 residues. This chain's CDR3 is CATGDRVTDTQYF. The CDR3 nucleotides are TGTGCCACTGGGGACAGGGTTACAGATACGCAGTATTTT.

In its sample, this clonotype was seen a few times. The chain couples TRBV27 to TRBJ1-1; D gene ambiguous. This CDR3 is built from 15 residues. CDR1 MNHEY and CDR2 SMNVEV come from the germline V gene (reference sequence). V was pared by 1 base and J by 3 bases, with 12 bases between. The CDR3 here is CASSLWAIPDTEAFF. DNA of the CDR3: TGTGCCAGCAGTTTATGGGCCATCCCCGACACTGAAGCTTTCTTT.

CDR3 DNA: TGCGCCAGCAGGTTTTTAAGCGACGAGCAGTACTTC. It translates to CASRFLSDEQYF. J is TRBJ2-7 and V is TRBV5-1; D gene ambiguous. The CDR3 has 12 amino acids. Trimming removed 5 bases from V and 5 bases from J, with 11 bases in between. Germline CDR1 reads SGHRS; CDR2 reads YFSETQ.

The CDR3 DNA is TGTGCCATCGGCCTACAGGGGTTCTCGGGGAGTGAGCAGTTCTTC. Its protein is CAIGLQGFSGSEQFF. This chain connects TRBV10-3 to TRBJ2-1, with 7 positions matching TRBD1. V gave up 8 bases and J gave up 9 bases; unmatched junction bases: 16. CDR3 length: 15 amino acids. Germline CDR1 and CDR2: ENHRY and SYGVKD.

V is TRBV7-2 and J is TRBJ2-6; TRBD2 is a possible D gene (5 bases). The germline V gene encodes CDR1 SGHTA and CDR2 FQGNSA. V gave up 0 bases and J gave up 1 base, with 16 bases separating them. The CDR3 sequence is 19 residues long. For the CDR3, the DNA is TGTGCCAGCAGCTTAGCCCCAGTAATACGCGGGTCTGGGGCCAACGTCCTGACTTTC. This codes for CASSLAPVIRGSGANVLTF.

The chain links TRBV6-1 to TRBJ1-2; no clear D. Trimming stripped 7 bases from V and 0 bases from J, with 12 bases between. The CDR3 length is 14 residues. CDR1 and CDR2 (germline): MNHNS, SASEGT. The CDR3 reads CASIYGPTNYGYTF. The CDR3 DNA is TGTGCCAGCATCTACGGACCCACTAACTATGGCTACACCTTC.

This clonotype was counted only a few times. The rearrangement uses TRBV3-1 and TRBJ2-2; 8 bases line up with TRBD1. J was trimmed by 2 bases and V by 3 bases; bases with no gene match: 5. Germline CDR1 and CDR2: LGHDT and YNNKEL (reference sequence). The CDR3 loop spans 16 amino acids. The CDR3 DNA is TGTGCCAGCAGCCAGAGGGGACAGGCCAACACCGGGGAGCTGTTTTTT. Its translation is CASSQRGQANTGELFF.

This clonotype showed up many times. V usage is TRBV27 and J usage is TRBJ2-3; 7 bases fit TRBD2. V dropped 6 bases and J dropped 0; count of bases not matched to a gene: 6. This CDR3 is built from 15 residues. Germline CDR1 and CDR2: MNHEY and SMNVEV (reference sequence). In DNA form, the CDR3 reads TGTGCCAGCAGCGGCCGACTAGCTAGCACAGATACGCAGTATTTT. Translating it yields CASSGRLASTDTQYF.

This chain links TRBV15 with TRBJ1-3, with unresolved D. V lost 2 bases to trimming and J lost 0 bases, with 14 bases between them. The CDR3 is 17 residues long. Per germline, CDR1 LNHNV and CDR2 YYDKDF (reference sequence). CDR3 in amino acids: CATSRSNRAYSGNTIYF. In nucleotides, the CDR3 is TGTGCCACCAGCAGAAGCAACCGGGCCTACTCTGGAAACACCATATATTTT.

The table lists this clonotype with a count of one. The chain links TRBV12-3 or TRBV12-4 to TRBJ2-5, with D perhaps matching TRBD1 (5 bases). With 1 base removed from V and 5 bases from J, the gap between germline ends came to 17 bases. The CDR3 contains 16 residues. The CDR3 nucleotides are TGTGCCAGCAGTTTAGGACGGACAAGGCTTGGTGAGACCCAGTACTTC. Translating it yields CASSLGRTRLGETQYF.

The chain couples TRBV12-3 or TRBV12-4 to TRBJ2-6; TRBD2 might be the D (5 bases). The CDR3 totals 20 residues. Trimming cost V 1 base and J 0 bases, with 19 bases left between them. This chain's CDR3 is CASSLVRGSYGGSGANVLTF. In DNA, the CDR3 is TGTGCCAGCAGTTTAGTCCGGGGTTCGTACGGAGGCTCTGGGGCCAACGTCCTGACTTTC.

The chain is built from TRBV4-1 and TRBJ2-5, with 9 nucleotides matching TRBD2. Germline CDR1 reads MGHRA; CDR2 reads YSYEKL. The CDR3 loop spans 15 amino acids. Trimming removed 3 bases from V and 5 bases from J; junction bases left unmatched: 7. The CDR3 coding sequence is TGCGCCAGCAGCCACCATAGCGGGGGACGGGAGACCCAGTACTTC. It specifies CASSHHSGGRETQYF.